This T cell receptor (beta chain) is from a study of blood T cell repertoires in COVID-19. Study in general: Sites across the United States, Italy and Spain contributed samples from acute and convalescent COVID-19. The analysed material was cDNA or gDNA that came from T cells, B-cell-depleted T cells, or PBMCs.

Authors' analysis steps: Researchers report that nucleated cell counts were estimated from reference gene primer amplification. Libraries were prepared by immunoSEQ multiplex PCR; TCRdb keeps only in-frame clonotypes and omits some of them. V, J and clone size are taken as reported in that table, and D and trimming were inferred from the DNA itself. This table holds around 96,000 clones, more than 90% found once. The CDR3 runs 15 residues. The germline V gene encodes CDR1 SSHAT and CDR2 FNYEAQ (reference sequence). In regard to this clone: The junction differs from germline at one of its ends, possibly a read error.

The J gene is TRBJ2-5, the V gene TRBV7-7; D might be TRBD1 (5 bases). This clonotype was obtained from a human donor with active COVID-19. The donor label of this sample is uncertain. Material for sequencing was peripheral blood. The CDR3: CASSLAGTGQETQYF. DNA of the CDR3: TGTGCTAGCAGCTTAGCAGGAACAGGACAAGAGACCCAGTACTTC.